This TCR beta chain stems from a study of regulatory T cells in long-lasting Graves disease. Findings of the study overall: The sample size was small, and this may have reduced accuracy.

Time point of the sample: newly diagnosed GD, antithyroid drugs for less than 3 months. Construction of the TCR library relied on RNA isolated from PBMCs. The V and J ends lost 6 bases and 4 bases, in that order; junction bases with no gene match: 3. Germline lookup yields CDR1 MNHEY and CDR2 SMNVEV (reference sequence). This CDR3 region has 14 residues. Library construction for TCR beta used iRepertoire HTBI primers and Arm-PCR of CDR3 regions. TCRdb itself ran the multiplex PCR reads through MiXCR, one entry per CDR3 protein. The table includes 360,000 or so distinct CDR3 sequences, around 17% detected once. As regards this clonotype: Its target is unknown.

These records were also assigned to another study, of T cells in Graves' hyperthyroidism and ophthalmopathy.

The sequence was collected from a man in his forties or fifties with Graves disease. Here the sequenced sample was peripheral blood mononuclear cells (PBMCs), taken at new diagnosis, from a patient treated with antithyroid drugs. The chain combines TRBV27 with TRBJ1-2; 12 bases agree with TRBD1. Here the CDR3 reads CASRGQGAFYGYTF. The CDR3 nucleotides read TGTGCCAGCAGGGGACAGGGGGCATTCTATGGCTACACCTTC.